These T cell receptor beta chains were read from a single sample in a study of blood T cell repertoires in COVID-19. The repertoire was sequenced with immunoSEQ multiplex PCR; TCRdb's copy has only in-frame clones and lacks some. The table has some 390,000 clones, 85% to 90% seen once. The sequencing sample was made of peripheral blood. The receptors here all came from a human donor in a cohort sampled during active COVID-19. Both conserved end residues are part of each CDR3. Fields, in order: clone size, J gene, D gene, V gene, CDR3 protein, CDR3 DNA. The D gene is left open where the match is weak. Size tells how often a clone was seen (once, few, many) or the class of an expanded clone, and some rows leave it out.

clone size: NA
J gene: TRBJ2-1
D gene: TRBD2
V gene: TRBV5-5
CDR3 protein: CASSSPLAESNEQFF
CDR3 DNA: TGTGCCAGCAGCTCCCCACTAGCGGAGAGCAATGAGCAGTTCTTC

clone size: NA
J gene: TRBJ2-7
D gene: NA
V gene: TRBV11-2
CDR3 protein: CASSVGQFSYEQYF
CDR3 DNA: TGTGCCAGCAGCGTCGGACAGTTCTCCTACGAGCAGTACTTC

clone size: NA
J gene: TRBJ2-5
D gene: NA
V gene: TRBV30
CDR3 protein: CAWSFSTSRGWEEAQYF
CDR3 DNA: TGTGCCTGGAGTTTTTCGACCAGTCGGGGGTGGGAAGAAGCCCAGTACTTC

clone size: NA
J gene: TRBJ2-3
D gene: NA
V gene: TRBV3-1/TRBV3-2
CDR3 protein: CASSPGLRTDTQYF
CDR3 DNA: TGTGCCAGCAGCCCGGGATTACGCACAGATACGCAGTATTTT

clone size: NA
J gene: TRBJ1-4
D gene: NA
V gene: TRBV25-1
CDR3 protein: CASSPGATNEKLFF
CDR3 DNA: TGTGCCAGCAGTCCGGGGGCAACTAATGAAAAACTGTTTTTT

clone size: once
J gene: TRBJ2-1
D gene: NA
V gene: TRBV7-2
CDR3 protein: CASSLISGRKREQFF
CDR3 DNA: TGTGCCAGCAGCTTAATAAGCGGACGGAAACGGGAGCAGTTCTTC

clone size: NA
J gene: TRBJ1-2
D gene: NA
V gene: TRBV7-3
CDR3 protein: CASSRGLLSNYGYTF
CDR3 DNA: TGTGCCAGCTCCAGGGGACTATTATCCAACTATGGCTACACCTTC

clone size: NA
J gene: TRBJ1-2
D gene: NA
V gene: TRBV7-9
CDR3 protein: CASSLSGAESNYGYTF
CDR3 DNA: TGTGCCAGCAGCTTATCAGGGGCCGAATCTAACTATGGCTACACCTTC

clone size: NA
J gene: TRBJ1-1
D gene: TRBD1
V gene: TRBV3-1/TRBV3-2
CDR3 protein: CASSNRPTGMNTEAFF
CDR3 DNA: TGTGCCAGCAGCAATAGACCGACAGGGATGAACACTGAAGCTTTCTTT

clone size: NA
J gene: TRBJ1-1
D gene: TRBD1
V gene: TRBV28
CDR3 protein: CASSQRGRGTEAFF
CDR3 DNA: TGTGCCAGCAGTCAAAGGGGGCGAGGGACTGAAGCTTTCTTT

clone size: NA
J gene: TRBJ2-4
D gene: NA
V gene: TRBV7-2
CDR3 protein: CASSSRFGNIQYF
CDR3 DNA: TGTGCCAGCAGCTCGAGATTCGGGAACATTCAGTACTTC

clone size: NA
J gene: TRBJ2-6
D gene: TRBD1
V gene: TRBV19
CDR3 protein: CASSRDRFSGANVLTF
CDR3 DNA: TGTGCCAGTAGCCGGGACAGATTCTCTGGGGCCAACGTCCTGACTTTC

clone size: NA
J gene: TRBJ1-5
D gene: TRBD1
V gene: TRBV19
CDR3 protein: CASSNRGQPQHF
CDR3 DNA: TGTGCCAGTAGTAACAGGGGTCAGCCCCAGCATTTT

clone size: NA
J gene: TRBJ2-6
D gene: NA
V gene: TRBV11-2
CDR3 protein: CASSRGSGANVLTF
CDR3 DNA: TGTGCCAGCAGCCGGGGCTCTGGGGCCAACGTCCTGACTTTC

clone size: few
J gene: TRBJ2-1
D gene: TRBD2
V gene: TRBV5-6
CDR3 protein: CASSLSSGAYNEQFF
CDR3 DNA: TGTGCCAGCAGCTTGAGTAGCGGGGCCTACAATGAGCAGTTCTTC

clone size: NA
J gene: TRBJ1-2
D gene: TRBD1
V gene: TRBV28
CDR3 protein: CASSPLDRGQGYTF
CDR3 DNA: TGTGCCAGCAGTCCTCTCGACAGGGGGCAAGGCTACACCTTC

clone size: NA
J gene: TRBJ2-1
D gene: TRBD2
V gene: TRBV25-1
CDR3 protein: CASSEGGFGNEQFF
CDR3 DNA: TGTGCCAGCAGTGAGGGAGGGTTTGGCAATGAGCAGTTCTTC

clone size: once
J gene: TRBJ2-5
D gene: TRBD2
V gene: TRBV5-1
CDR3 protein: CARSRRGGNGNLETQYF
CDR3 DNA: TGCGCCCGCAGCCGCCGGGGGGGAAATGGGAATCTTGAGACCCAGTACTTC

clone size: few
J gene: TRBJ1-5
D gene: NA
V gene: TRBV2
CDR3 protein: CASSEARTGWWNSNQPQHF
CDR3 DNA: TGTGCCAGCAGTGAAGCGAGAACAGGGTGGTGGAATAGCAATCAGCCCCAGCATTTT

clone size: NA
J gene: TRBJ1-2
D gene: NA
V gene: TRBV5-1
CDR3 protein: CASSLDSRGYTF
CDR3 DNA: TGCGCCAGCAGCTTGGACTCGCGAGGCTACACCTTC

clone size: NA
J gene: TRBJ2-3
D gene: TRBD2
V gene: TRBV7-9
CDR3 protein: CASVSGMSTDTQYF
CDR3 DNA: TGTGCCAGCGTTAGCGGGATGTCAACAGATACGCAGTATTTT

clone size: NA
J gene: TRBJ1-1
D gene: NA
V gene: TRBV5-1
CDR3 protein: CASSLQGTLETEAFF
CDR3 DNA: TGCGCCAGCAGCCTTCAGGGGACCCTTGAAACTGAAGCTTTCTTT

clone size: NA
J gene: TRBJ2-7
D gene: TRBD1
V gene: TRBV18
CDR3 protein: CASSPTGAEQYF
CDR3 DNA: TGTGCCAGCTCACCGACAGGGGCCGAGCAGTACTTC

clone size: NA
J gene: TRBJ2-1
D gene: NA
V gene: TRBV2
CDR3 protein: CASSEALAYEQFF
CDR3 DNA: TGTGCCAGCAGTGAAGCGCTAGCCTATGAGCAGTTCTTC

clone size: NA
J gene: TRBJ2-3
D gene: NA
V gene: TRBV10-2
CDR3 protein: CATMAGTHSTDTQYF
CDR3 DNA: TGCGCCACTATGGCCGGGACTCATAGCACAGATACGCAGTATTTT

clone size: NA
J gene: TRBJ2-1
D gene: TRBD2
V gene: TRBV5-1
CDR3 protein: CASSGPTSGSFLSPYNEQFF
CDR3 DNA: TGCGCCAGCAGCGGCCCCACTAGCGGGAGTTTTTTATCCCCCTACAATGAGCAGTTCTTC

clone size: NA
J gene: TRBJ2-1
D gene: TRBD2
V gene: TRBV5-1
CDR3 protein: CASSPPRVGSGVMGSYNEQFF
CDR3 DNA: TGCGCCAGCAGTCCCCCCCGGGTTGGTAGCGGGGTCATGGGGTCCTACAATGAGCAGTTCTTC

clone size: NA
J gene: TRBJ1-5
D gene: NA
V gene: TRBV5-1
CDR3 protein: CASSLAPGDNQPQHF
CDR3 DNA: TGCGCCAGCAGCTTGGCACCGGGGGACAATCAGCCCCAGCATTTT

clone size: NA
J gene: TRBJ2-7
D gene: NA
V gene: TRBV27
CDR3 protein: CASSFGGRTSYEQYF
CDR3 DNA: TGTGCCAGCAGTTTCGGGGGGCGGACATCCTACGAGCAGTACTTC

clone size: NA
J gene: TRBJ2-3
D gene: TRBD1
V gene: TRBV7-8
CDR3 protein: CASSNRDRGPRTDTQYF
CDR3 DNA: TGTGCCAGCAGCAACCGGGACAGGGGTCCGAGGACAGATACGCAGTATTTT

clone size: NA
J gene: TRBJ2-2
D gene: TRBD2
V gene: TRBV9
CDR3 protein: CASSASGAYTGELFF
CDR3 DNA: TGTGCCAGCAGCGCAAGCGGGGCGTACACCGGGGAGCTGTTTTTT

clone size: NA
J gene: TRBJ1-1
D gene: NA
V gene: TRBV4-1
CDR3 protein: CASSQDSIGTEAFF
CDR3 DNA: TGCGCCAGCAGCCAAGATAGTATCGGGACTGAAGCTTTCTTT

clone size: once
J gene: TRBJ2-3
D gene: TRBD2
V gene: TRBV2
CDR3 protein: CASSKRLAGASDTQYF
CDR3 DNA: TGTGCCAGCAGTAAGAGACTAGCGGGAGCATCAGATACGCAGTATTTT

clone size: NA
J gene: TRBJ1-2
D gene: NA
V gene: TRBV6-5
CDR3 protein: CASRNGQLFNYGYTF
CDR3 DNA: TGTGCCAGCAGGAACGGACAGCTATTTAACTATGGCTACACCTTC

clone size: NA
J gene: TRBJ1-5
D gene: NA
V gene: TRBV4-2
CDR3 protein: CASSQEGPSNQPQHF
CDR3 DNA: TGTGCCAGCAGCCAAGAGGGGCCGAGCAATCAGCCCCAGCATTTT

clone size: once
J gene: TRBJ2-3
D gene: NA
V gene: TRBV5-8
CDR3 protein: CASSQFTNAPGDTQYF
CDR3 DNA: TGTGCCAGCAGCCAGTTCACAAATGCCCCCGGGGATACGCAGTATTTT

clone size: NA
J gene: TRBJ2-5
D gene: NA
V gene: TRBV19
CDR3 protein: CASTPTASETQYF
CDR3 DNA: TGTGCCAGTACTCCGACAGCCTCAGAGACCCAGTACTTC

clone size: NA
J gene: TRBJ1-5
D gene: NA
V gene: TRBV30
CDR3 protein: CAWSVTREQPQHF
CDR3 DNA: TGTGCCTGGAGTGTAACCAGGGAACAGCCCCAGCATTTT

clone size: NA
J gene: TRBJ2-3
D gene: TRBD2
V gene: TRBV4-1
CDR3 protein: CASRVSGSGDTQYF
CDR3 DNA: TGCGCCAGCAGGGTAAGCGGGAGTGGAGATACGCAGTATTTT

clone size: once
J gene: TRBJ2-5
D gene: TRBD2
V gene: TRBV5-5
CDR3 protein: CASTPKGAGGRHQETQYF
CDR3 DNA: TGTGCCAGCACCCCTAAAGGGGCGGGAGGCCGTCACCAAGAGACCCAGTACTTC

clone size: NA
J gene: TRBJ2-3
D gene: TRBD2
V gene: TRBV5-4
CDR3 protein: CASSFSGGPPDTQYF
CDR3 DNA: TGTGCCAGCAGCTTCTCGGGGGGGCCACCAGATACGCAGTATTTT

clone size: NA
J gene: TRBJ2-7
D gene: NA
V gene: TRBV5-1
CDR3 protein: CASSADGSGITYEQYF
CDR3 DNA: TGCGCCAGCAGCGCCGACGGAAGCGGAATCACCTACGAGCAGTACTTC

clone size: NA
J gene: TRBJ2-7
D gene: TRBD2
V gene: TRBV7-3
CDR3 protein: CASSLKAGGPFSHEQYF
CDR3 DNA: TGTGCCAGCAGCTTAAAAGCGGGAGGGCCGTTTTCGCACGAGCAGTACTTC

clone size: NA
J gene: TRBJ2-1
D gene: TRBD2
V gene: TRBV7-2
CDR3 protein: CASSSTSGGPLKEQFF
CDR3 DNA: TGTGCCAGCAGCTCTACTAGCGGGGGTCCCCTAAAGGAGCAGTTCTTC

clone size: NA
J gene: TRBJ2-4
D gene: NA
V gene: TRBV6-2/TRBV6-3
CDR3 protein: CASSPGQLVHGKNIQYF
CDR3 DNA: TGTGCCAGCAGTCCCGGACAGTTAGTTCATGGCAAAAACATTCAGTACTTC

clone size: NA
J gene: TRBJ2-7
D gene: TRBD1
V gene: TRBV6-5
CDR3 protein: CASRDRGHASYEQYF
CDR3 DNA: TGTGCCAGCAGGGACAGGGGACACGCGTCCTACGAGCAGTACTTC

clone size: NA
J gene: TRBJ1-5
D gene: NA
V gene: TRBV2
CDR3 protein: CASKKLNQPQHF
CDR3 DNA: TGTGCCAGCAAGAAACTCAATCAGCCCCAGCATTTT